This T cell receptor beta chain was captured in a study of shared T cell receptors in the human thymus. Per the germline V gene, CDR1 is SSHAT and CDR2 is FNYEAQ (reference sequence). The CDR3 covers 15 residues. Libraries were prepared by immunoSEQ multiplex PCR; TCRdb keeps only in-frame clonotypes and omits some of them. The data show about 380,000 clones, 85% to 95% seen once. With regard to this clone: Compared with germline, one end of the junction differs, possibly owing to a read error.

The chain recombines TRBV7-7 with TRBJ2-5; TRBD1 matches 7 bases. Material: thymocytes. This receptor was identified in a human donor. Here the CDR3 reads CASSLFRTGSETQYF. DNA for the CDR3: TGTGCTAGCAGCTTATTTCGGACAGGCAGCGAGACCCAGTACTTC.